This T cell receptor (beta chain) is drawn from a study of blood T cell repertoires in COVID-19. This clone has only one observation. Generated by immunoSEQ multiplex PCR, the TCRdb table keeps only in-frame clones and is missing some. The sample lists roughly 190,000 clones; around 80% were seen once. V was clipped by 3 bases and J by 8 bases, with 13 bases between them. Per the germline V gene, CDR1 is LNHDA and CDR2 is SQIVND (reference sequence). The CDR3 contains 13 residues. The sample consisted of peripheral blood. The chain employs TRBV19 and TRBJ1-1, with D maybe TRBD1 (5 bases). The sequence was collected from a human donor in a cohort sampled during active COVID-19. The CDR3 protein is CASSIVGTGEAFF. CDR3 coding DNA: TGTGCCAGTAGTATCGTGGGGACTGGGGAAGCTTTCTTT.